The TCR beta chain under discussion was sequenced for a study of cytomegalovirus exposure and HLA in healthy donors. About this clone itself: Its specificity is unknown.

Study conclusions and caveats: Using a false discovery rate of 0.05, a later analysis showed that approximately 17,000 TCR beta sequences were associated with HLA alleles.

This PCR relied on a set of 60 Vbeta primers and 13 Jbeta primers. Produced via immunoSEQ multiplex PCR; TCRdb's table is partial and in-frame only. Found here are 150,000 to 200,000 clones; the top ten clones hold approximately 6.9%. V lost 0 bases to trimming and J lost 3 bases, with 9 bases between them. Germline assignment: CDR1 MGHRA and CDR2 YSYEKL. CDR3 length: 14 residues. V and J are TRBV4-1 and TRBJ2-7, with a possible D match to TRBD2 (5 bases). The sequence came from a man in his thirties or forties in good health and CMV-seronegative. The source material was PBMCs. The CDR3 DNA sequence: TGCGCCAGCAGCCAAGATAGCGCAATCTACGAGCAGTACTTC. This codes for CASSQDSAIYEQYF.